The present T cell receptor beta chain was sequenced within a study of CD4 T cell repertoires in COVID-19. Study-wide context: After less than 12 days of IL-2 expansion, CFSE-low cells were relabeled and restimulated with other coronavirus spikes.

The protocol was immunoSEQ multiplex PCR, while the TCRdb copy is restricted to in-frame clones and leaves out a portion. Among fewer than 100,000 clones listed, roughly 85% were seen once. This receptor was identified in a human donor who had COVID-19. The source material was CD4+ T cells from peripheral blood, sampled after recovery from COVID-19.

The CDR3 reads CAPQGLMGDTGELFF. In DNA form, the CDR3 reads TGTGCCCCCCAGGGCCTGATGGGTGACACCGGGGAGCTGTTTTTT. The chain recombines TRBV24-1 with TRBJ2-2, with TRBD1 as a possible D gene (5 bases). Germline CDR1 is KGHDR and CDR2 is SFDVKD. The CDR3 has 15 amino acids. The V end was cut by 12 bases, the J end by 3 bases, with 19 bases between.